The 21 T cell receptor beta chains given below trace back to one sample, sequenced in a study of T cells after yellow fever vaccination. One entry per CDR3 protein results from TCRdb running MiXCR on the 5' RACE reads. The table has 200,000 to 300,000 distinct CDR3 sequences, roughly 13% seen once. The sample was CD4+ T cells sorted from PBMCs, taken 45 days after the yellow fever booster vaccination. Receptor source: a man between 25 and 39 years old who received the YFV17D yellow fever vaccine.

This clonotype turned up a few times. The chain recombines TRBV6-6 with TRBJ2-2, with unresolved D. The CDR3 sequence is 13 residues long. Trimming shortened V by 8 bases and J by 6 bases, and 13 bases separated the two germline ends. Germline assignment: CDR1 MNHNY and CDR2 SVGAGI (reference sequence). The CDR3 region is CASQTTIAGELFF. The CDR3 region has the DNA TGTGCCAGCCAAACCACGATAGCCGGGGAGCTGTTTTTT.

There are a few counts of this clonotype. This chain connects TRBV7-2 to TRBJ2-5; D unclear. The CDR3 has 14 residues. The V end lost 2 bases, the J end lost 5 bases, and 12 bases lay between the germline ends. Germline CDR1 SGHTA, CDR2 FQGNSA. DNA of the CDR3: TGTGCCAGCAGCTTACAGTCCTTAGGGGAGACCCAGTACTTC. The encoded protein is CASSLQSLGETQYF. The variable domain in full, completed from reference TRBV7-2 and TRBJ2-5, reads GAGVSQSPSNKVTEKGKDVELRCDPISGHTALYWYRQSLGQGLEFLIYFQGNSAPDKSGLPSDRFSAERTGGSVSTLTIQRTQQEDSAVYLCASSLQSLGETQYFGPGTRLLVL.

The chain is built from TRBV18 and TRBJ2-3; 10 bases line up with TRBD1. J lost 5 bases, V lost 3 bases, and 2 bases had no gene match. This CDR3 is built from 14 residues. The germline gives CDR1 KGHSH, CDR2 LQKENI. CDR3 loop: CASSPGTGEDTQYF. The CDR3 DNA is TGTGCCAGCTCACCCGGGACAGGGGAAGATACGCAGTATTTT.

The chain couples TRBV10-1 to TRBJ2-1; the match to TRBD2 covers 12 bases. Germline CDR1 reads WNHNN; CDR2 reads SYGVQD (reference sequence). V shed 4 bases, J shed 0 bases, and the junction held 19 bases outside the gene matches. The CDR3 sequence is 22 residues long. The CDR3 loop is CASSGGPTGLAGLMSSYNEQFF. In DNA form, the CDR3 reads TGCGCCAGCAGTGGAGGACCCACGGGACTAGCGGGCCTTATGAGCTCCTACAATGAGCAGTTCTTC.

This rearrangement joins TRBV7-2 to TRBJ2-3, with 7 bases that match TRBD1. CDR3 size: 14 residues. Germline V gene sequence: CDR1 SGHTA, CDR2 FQGNSA. The ends lost 1 base at V and 6 bases at J; junction bases unmatched: 4. The CDR3 DNA reads TGTGCCAGCAGCTTAGGGGACAGCTCGGATACGCAGTATTTT. It specifies CASSLGDSSDTQYF.

This clonotype showed up just a few times. The rearrangement links TRBV3-1 to TRBJ1-1; weak D call: TRBD1 (5 bases). The CDR3 sequence is 12 residues long. The germline V gene has CDR1 LGHDT and CDR2 YNNKEL (reference sequence). V dropped 4 bases and J dropped 6 bases, with 9 bases sitting between them. The CDR3 coding sequence is TGTGCCAGCAGCCGACTGGGGGCTGAAGCTTTCTTT. Translating gives CASSRLGAEAFF.

This clonotype was seen only a few times. The chain joins TRBV28 to TRBJ2-1; 10 nucleotides line up with TRBD2. In germline, CDR1 is MDHEN, CDR2 SYDVKM. CDR3 length: 15 residues. Unmatched junction bases numbered 7, after V lost 7 bases and J lost 4 bases. The CDR3: CASKMTSGRYNEQFF. CDR3 coding DNA: TGTGCCAGCAAGATGACTAGCGGGCGATACAATGAGCAGTTCTTC.

This clonotype was found a few times. The V and J genes are TRBV4-1 and TRBJ1-1; D gene unclear. The CDR3 is 14 amino acids. Germline lookup yields CDR1 MGHRA and CDR2 YSYEKL. Between the trimmed V and J ends, which lost 1 base and 4 bases, there was a span of 10 bases. This chain's CDR3 is CASSQVSAGTEAFF. CDR3 DNA: TGCGCCAGCAGCCAAGTGTCAGCGGGCACTGAAGCTTTCTTT.

This clonotype was observed a few times. The V call is TRBV7-2, the J call TRBJ2-7, with D perhaps TRBD2 (6 bases). The V and J ends lost 5 bases and 7 bases respectively, with 15 bases between them. The germline gives CDR1 SGHTA, CDR2 FQGNSA. The CDR3 loop spans 13 amino acids. The CDR3 is CASSADYPGEQYF. In nucleotides, the CDR3 is TGTGCCAGCAGCGCGGACTATCCGGGGGAGCAGTACTTC. Combining the CDR3 with reference TRBV7-2 and TRBJ2-7 gives the whole variable domain GAGVSQSPSNKVTEKGKDVELRCDPISGHTALYWYRQSLGQGLEFLIYFQGNSAPDKSGLPSDRFSAERTGGSVSTLTIQRTQQEDSAVYLCASSADYPGEQYFGPGTRLTVT.

The chain uses TRBV20-1 and TRBJ2-5; tentatively, D is TRBD2 (7 bases). Trimming removed 5 bases from V and 4 bases from J, with 17 bases in between. Germline CDR1 is DFQATT and CDR2 is SNEGSKA (reference sequence). The CDR3 has 14 residues. In DNA, the CDR3 is TGCAGTGCTGTGGGGGCGGGAGATTCAGAGACCCAGTACTTC. Protein product: CSAVGAGDSETQYF.

The genes are TRBV5-1 and TRBJ2-1; D is uncertain. CDR3 length: 15 amino acids. CDR1 is SGHRS, CDR2 YFSETQ, per germline. V lost 4 bases, J lost 7 bases, and 18 bases lay in between. CDR3 DNA: TGCGCCAGCAGCCTGCCGACTCGCAGTATAAATGAGCAGTTCTTC. Encoded protein: CASSLPTRSINEQFF.

Only a few counts were recorded for this clonotype. As DNA, the CDR3 is TGTGCCAGCAGCTCCCACCGTGGGGACACAGATACGCAGTATTTT. Translated, it gives CASSSHRGDTDTQYF. The J gene is TRBJ2-3, the V gene TRBV9; D gene unclear. The CDR3 runs to 15 residues. Per the germline V gene, CDR1 is SGDLS and CDR2 is YYNGEE. Trimming shortened V by 4 bases and J by 2 bases, and 14 bases separated the two germline ends.

J is TRBJ2-5 and V is TRBV5-1; TRBD2 might be the D (5 bases). The CDR3 has 15 amino acids. Between the trimmed V and J ends, which lost 0 bases and 4 bases, there was a span of 13 bases. Germline-derived CDR1 and CDR2 are SGHRS and YFSETQ. The CDR3 DNA follows: TGCGCCAGCAGCTTGGCCTGGGAGCCCGGAGAGACCCAGTACTTC. This gives the protein CASSLAWEPGETQYF.

V is TRBV6-5 and J is TRBJ1-5; D is uncertain. The CDR3 loop spans 15 amino acids. V was trimmed by 6 bases and J by 0 bases, leaving 12 bases between them. Germline CDR1 MNHEY, CDR2 SVGAGI. Here the CDR3 reads CASRTRIYSNQPQHF. The CDR3 nucleotides read TGTGCCAGCAGAACACGGATCTATAGCAATCAGCCCCAGCATTTT.

The gene calls are TRBV7-8 and TRBJ2-1; 9 bases map to TRBD2. The CDR3 has 16 residues. The J segment lost 4 bases and the V segment lost 0 bases, leaving 4 bases of the junction unmatched. Germline CDR1 and CDR2: SGHVS and FQNEAQ. The CDR3 region has the DNA TGTGCCAGCAGCTTAGCGCTAGCGGGACGGTACAATGAGCAGTTCTTC. Amino acid sequence: CASSLALAGRYNEQFF.

This sequence joins TRBV10-1 and TRBJ2-5; possible D gene TRBD2, 5 bases. From germline, CDR1 is WNHNN and CDR2 SYGVQD (reference sequence). The CDR3 sequence is 13 residues long. Trimming removed 4 bases at V and 1 base at J, with 7 bases between. The CDR3 nucleotides read TGCGCCAGCAGTGCGGGGTTCCAAGAGACCCAGTACTTC. It yields the protein CASSAGFQETQYF.

The chain is built from TRBV6-5 and TRBJ2-7; TRBD1 might be the D (6 bases). This CDR3 has 15 amino acids. The germline CDR1 and CDR2 sequences are MNHEY and SVGAGI. Trimming shortened V by 4 bases and J by 0 bases, and 13 bases separated the two germline ends. The CDR3 DNA sequence: TGTGCCAGCAGTTCTCCCGGGACAAACTCCTACGAGCAGTACTTC. Translation gives CASSSPGTNSYEQYF.

This clonotype has a handful of counts. This rearrangement joins TRBV11-1 to TRBJ2-1; 13 positions match TRBD2. V trimming: 5 bases; J trimming: 8 bases; junction bases outside the gene matches: 12. This CDR3 has 17 residues. Germline V gene sequence: CDR1 SGHAT, CDR2 FQDESV (reference sequence). In nucleotides, the CDR3 is TGTGCCAGCAGCCCTCCGGGACTAGCGGGATGGGTCTATGAGCAGTTCTTC. Translating it yields CASSPPGLAGWVYEQFF.

This clonotype was seen a handful of times. This chain connects TRBV7-2 to TRBJ1-1; TRBD1 matches 7 bases. CDR3 size: 14 residues. Germline V lookup: CDR1 SGHTA, CDR2 FQGNSA. V was clipped by 2 bases and J by 6 bases; unmatched bases: 6. CDR3 sequence (DNA): TGTGCCAGCAGCTTAAGGCAGGGGGTAGCTGAAGCTTTCTTT. This gives the protein CASSLRQGVAEAFF.

The chain recombines TRBV10-3 with TRBJ1-1; 8 positions match TRBD1. The CDR3 is made up of 14 amino acids. The V segment lost 6 bases and the J segment 3 bases; nucleotides outside the gene matches: 6. Germline CDR1 reads ENHRY; CDR2 reads SYGVKD. The CDR3 DNA follows: TGTGCCATCAGGCCCCCGACAGGGGACACTGAAGCTTTCTTT. Its translation is CAIRPPTGDTEAFF.

CDR3 nucleotide sequence: TGCAGTGGGGTAGGAACCCTAGCGGGAGAGGGGACCCAGTACTTC. Amino acids: CSGVGTLAGEGTQYF. This chain uses TRBV20-1 with TRBJ2-5; 10 bases fit TRBD2. Germline CDR1 DFQATT, CDR2 SNEGSKA (reference sequence). This CDR3 comprises 15 residues. V was clipped by 7 bases and J by 7 bases; unmatched bases: 15.